This entry is about one T cell receptor beta chain. Its antigen is still unknown. The CDR3 loop spans 15 amino acids. The J segment lost 3 bases and the V segment lost 3 bases, leaving 7 bases of the junction unmatched. Germline values: CDR1 MDHEN, CDR2 SYDVKM. The data originate from a study of cytomegalovirus exposure and HLA in healthy donors. Findings and limits, study-wide: A likely sequencing artifact accounted for one observed cluster of highly shared sequence variants. Through in vitro validation, three CMV-associated chains were shown to be specific for CMV antigens.

It was with 60 Vbeta and 13 Jbeta primers that the PCR ran. Sequencing was performed with immunoSEQ multiplex PCR; in TCRdb, only in-frame clones are kept and a portion is missing. The data show 75,000 to 95,000 clones, with over 50% seen just once and under 5% held by the top ten. This chain uses TRBV28 with TRBJ2-7, with 8 bases aligning to TRBD2. The clonotype originates from a man aged 25-45 years in good health and CMV-seronegative. The sequenced sample was PBMCs. CDR3 DNA: TGTGCCAGCAGTTTGTCGGCGGGAGGCTACTACGAGCAGTACTTC. It translates to CASSLSAGGYYEQYF. The full variable domain, in which reference TRBV28 and TRBJ2-7 provide the parts outside the CDR3, is DVKVTQSSRYLVKRTGEKVFLECVQDMDHENMFWYRQDPGLGLRLIYFSYDVKMKEKGDIPEGYSVSREKKERFSLILESASTNQTSMYLCASSLSAGGYYEQYFGPGTRLTVT.